These 32 T cell receptor beta chains came from one sample sequenced in a study of cytomegalovirus exposure and HLA in healthy donors. PCR involved 60 Vbeta and 13 Jbeta primers. TCRdb keeps only in-frame clones here, not all; method: immunoSEQ multiplex PCR. The sample consists of just over 80,000 clones, under 80% of them appearing once. The sample consisted of PBMCs. The receptors shown here come from a man between 18 and 29 years old in good health and CMV-seropositive.

This chain connects TRBV28 to TRBJ1-5, with D perhaps matching TRBD1 (6 bases). CDR1 is MDHEN, CDR2 SYDVKM, per germline. The CDR3 has 14 amino acids. Trimming removed 2 bases from V and 4 bases from J, with 9 bases in between. Here the CDR3 reads CASSLTGQNQPQHF. For the CDR3, the DNA is TGTGCCAGCAGTTTAACAGGGCAAAATCAGCCCCAGCATTTT.

This clone was detected a few times. J is TRBJ2-4 and V is TRBV28, with D unresolved. V was trimmed by 5 bases and J by 3 bases, leaving 14 bases between them. The CDR3 loop spans 15 amino acids. Germline-derived CDR1 and CDR2 are MDHEN and SYDVKM. Here the CDR3 reads CASSPRQAYKNIQYF. DNA of the CDR3: TGTGCCAGCAGTCCACGGCAGGCCTACAAAAACATTCAGTACTTC.

The V gene is TRBV5-6, the J gene TRBJ2-1; perhaps TRBD2 as D (5 bases). Germline lookup yields CDR1 SGHDT and CDR2 YYEEEE. This CDR3 has 13 residues. Trimming took off 5 bases at V and 8 bases at J, with 14 bases between the two ends. The CDR3 coding sequence is TGTGCCAGCAGGTCTGGGCCGGGATATGAGCAGTTCTTC. Its translation is CASRSGPGYEQFF.

The chain is built from TRBV4-1 and TRBJ2-7; 11 bases are shared with TRBD1. CDR1 and CDR2 from the germline V gene are MGHRA and YSYEKL. With V trimmed by 2 bases and J by 3 bases, 3 bases remained unmatched. The CDR3 consists of 15 residues. CDR3 sequence (DNA): TGCGCCAGCAGCCAACGGACAGGGGGCGGCTACGAGCAGTACTTC. It codes for CASSQRTGGGYEQYF.

The rearrangement joins TRBV29-1 to TRBJ2-3, with D possibly matching TRBD2 (5 bases). The CDR3 is 14 residues long. With 4 bases removed from V and 0 bases from J, the gap between germline ends came to 11 bases. Germline loops: CDR1 SQVTM, CDR2 ANQGSEA. CDR3 DNA: TGCAGCGTTGCTAAGCGGCTTAGCACAGATACGCAGTATTTT. Translation: CSVAKRLSTDTQYF.

The chain recombines TRBV13 with TRBJ2-5, with TRBD2 identical over 8 bases. Germline CDR1 is PRHDT and CDR2 is FYEKMQ (reference sequence). CDR3 length: 15 amino acids. V lost 5 bases and J lost 4; bases outside the gene matches: 9. In nucleotides, the CDR3 is TGTGCCAGCAGCCTCAGAGCGGGAGTTGCAGAGACCCAGTACTTC. As protein: CASSLRAGVAETQYF.

This chain joins TRBV13 and TRBJ2-1, with 10 bases identical to TRBD2. CDR1 is PRHDT, CDR2 FYEKMQ, per germline (reference sequence). The CDR3 is made up of 14 amino acids. Unmatched junction bases numbered 2, after V lost 5 bases and J lost 4 bases. The CDR3 loop is CASSKLAGYNEQFF. CDR3 nucleotides: TGTGCCAGCAGCAAACTAGCGGGATACAATGAGCAGTTCTTC.

The CDR3 DNA reads as TGTGCCAGCAGTCTCATCCTCGGCGGTGGCTACACCTTC. Residues: CASSLILGGGYTF. This chain joins TRBV6-5 and TRBJ1-2; D remains unclear. The CDR3 has 13 residues. CDR1 is MNHEY, CDR2 SVGAGI, per germline. V was clipped by 5 bases and J by 7 bases, with 14 bases between them.

V usage is TRBV14 and J usage is TRBJ1-1, with D maybe TRBD1 (5 bases). In germline, CDR1 is SGHDN, CDR2 FVKESK. The CDR3 is made up of 14 amino acids. Trimming left V 2 bases short and J 6 bases short, with 13 bases between. The CDR3 loop reads CASSQRRGKAEAFF. The CDR3 bases are TGTGCCAGCAGCCAACGGAGGGGAAAAGCTGAAGCTTTCTTT.

This clone was seen just once. The chain joins TRBV6-4 to TRBJ2-1; 9 nucleotides match TRBD2. The trim removed 9 bases at V and 5 bases at J, leaving 5 bases unmatched. This CDR3 region has 13 residues. The germline gives CDR1 MRHNA, CDR2 SNTAGT. The CDR3 region is CASAGTSHNEQFF. The CDR3 bases are TGTGCCAGTGCTGGGACTAGCCACAATGAGCAGTTCTTC.

The rearrangement links TRBV28 to TRBJ2-7; 7 bases fit TRBD1. CDR1 MDHEN and CDR2 SYDVKM come from the germline V gene. Trimming at V came to 2 bases and at J to 0 bases, leaving 4 bases not matched to a gene. The CDR3 length is 15 residues. CDR3 nucleotide sequence: TGTGCCAGCAGTTTAACTGGACAGGTCTCCTACGAGCAGTACTTC. It translates to CASSLTGQVSYEQYF.

The chain couples TRBV9 to TRBJ2-3; D remains ambiguous. Germline lookup yields CDR1 SGDLS and CDR2 YYNGEE. The CDR3 is 14 amino acids. Trimming removed 4 bases at V and 2 bases at J, with 11 bases between. The CDR3 sequence: CASSTRHYTDTQYF. In DNA, the CDR3 is TGTGCCAGCAGCACCCGACATTACACAGATACGCAGTATTTT.

The rearrangement joins TRBV28 to TRBJ1-1, with a weak D call TRBD1 (5 bases). Looked up from germline, CDR1 is MDHEN and CDR2 is SYDVKM. The CDR3 spans 13 residues. Trimming removed 3 bases at V and 10 bases at J, with 15 bases between. The CDR3, as DNA: TGTGCCAGCAGTTTGGGGCAGGCCTTCCGAGCTTTCTTT. It translates to CASSLGQAFRAFF.

Only one count was recorded for this clone. This chain uses TRBV7-9 with TRBJ2-7, with 11 bases fitting TRBD2. J gave up 0 bases and V 4 bases, and 11 bases lay outside the gene matches. Germline CDR1 SEHNR, CDR2 FQNEAQ (reference sequence). There are 18 residues in the CDR3. The CDR3 region has the DNA TGTGCCAGCAGCTACCGGCCCACTAGCGGGAGTCTCTCCTACGAGCAGTACTTC. It encodes CASSYRPTSGSLSYEQYF.

The rearrangement links TRBV5-1 to TRBJ2-2, with 10 bases matching TRBD1. The CDR3 runs to 16 residues. The J segment lost 6 bases and the V segment lost 6 bases, leaving 11 bases of the junction unmatched. From germline, CDR1 is SGHRS and CDR2 YFSETQ. The CDR3 DNA sequence: TGCGCCAGCAAACCTCCCGGGACAGGGGTCGCCGGGGAGCTGTTTTTT. Amino acid sequence: CASKPPGTGVAGELFF.

The gene calls are TRBV5-6 and TRBJ2-7; D might be TRBD2 (6 bases). The CDR3 covers 13 residues. V dropped 3 bases and J dropped 3 bases, with 10 bases sitting between them. The germline CDR1 and CDR2 sequences are SGHDT and YYEEEE. The CDR3 protein is CASSSGLYYEQYF. The CDR3 bases are TGTGCCAGCAGCTCGGGACTCTACTACGAGCAGTACTTC.

The genes are TRBV4-1 and TRBJ2-2, with 8 bases matching TRBD1. Germline CDR1 and CDR2: MGHRA and YSYEKL. The V segment lost 6 bases and the J segment 1 base; nucleotides outside the gene matches: 7. This CDR3 is 16 amino acids long. As DNA, the CDR3 is TGCGCCAGCAGTCTTACAGGGGGACGGAACACCGGGGAGCTGTTTTTT. Protein product: CASSLTGGRNTGELFF.

The CDR3 DNA follows: TGCGCCAGCAGACCCAACCGGGACAGTGGCTATGGCTACACCTTC. Its translation: CASRPNRDSGYGYTF. V usage is TRBV5-1 and J usage is TRBJ1-2; the match to TRBD1 covers 7 bases. Germline CDR1 and CDR2: SGHRS and YFSETQ. V shed 5 bases, J shed 4 bases, and the junction held 11 bases outside the gene matches. The CDR3 is 15 amino acids.

The CDR3 reads CASSEQEGTFLHTGELFF. CDR3 nucleotide sequence: TGTGCCAGCAGTGAACAGGAGGGTACCTTTCTCCACACCGGGGAGCTGTTTTTT. The J gene is TRBJ2-2, the V gene TRBV6-1; D might be TRBD2 (6 bases). Germline CDR1 is MNHNS and CDR2 is SASEGT. Trimming took 2 bases from V and 3 from J, leaving 19 bases between them. The CDR3 extends over 18 amino acids.

The chain employs TRBV11-2 and TRBJ2-7; D may be TRBD2 (5 bases). This CDR3 has 12 amino acids. Germline loops: CDR1 SGHAT, CDR2 FQNNGV. The V and J ends lost 5 bases and 3 bases respectively, with 8 bases between them. CDR3: CASSRADYEQYF. In DNA form, the CDR3 reads TGTGCCAGCAGCCGAGCGGACTACGAGCAGTACTTC.

The chain is built from TRBV7-6 and TRBJ2-1; a possible D gene is TRBD1 (7 bases). CDR1 and CDR2 (germline): SGHVS, FNYEAQ. Deletions cut 5 bases from V and 6 bases from J, with 14 bases between. CDR3 length: 14 amino acids. The CDR3 DNA reads TGTGCCAGCAGCCGGACAGGAGCGGGCAATGAGCAGTTCTTC. This gives the protein CASSRTGAGNEQFF.

The chain joins TRBV6-5 to TRBJ1-2, with D perhaps TRBD1 (5 bases). Germline CDR1 reads MNHEY; CDR2 reads SVGAGI. V lost 1 base, J lost 4 bases, and 16 bases lay in between. This CDR3 spans 16 amino acids. The CDR3 coding sequence is TGTGCCAGCAGTTACTACGGTGGGGGGAGCCTCTATGGCTACACCTTC. Translated, it gives CASSYYGGGSLYGYTF.

V is TRBV5-1 and J is TRBJ2-7; 8 positions match TRBD1. This CDR3 region has 16 residues. V was clipped by 4 bases and J by 4 bases; unmatched bases: 13. The germline V gene encodes CDR1 SGHRS and CDR2 YFSETQ. CDR3 DNA: TGCGCCAGCAGCCTCGGGACAGGAAGCCTACTATACGAGCAGTACTTC. Translated: CASSLGTGSLLYEQYF. Using reference TRBV5-1 and TRBJ2-7 for the parts outside the CDR3, the full variable domain is KAGVTQTPRYLIKTRGQQVTLSCSPISGHRSVSWYQQTPGQGLQFLFEYFSETQRNKGNFPGRFSGRQFSNSRSEMNVSTLELGDSALYLCASSLGTGSLLYEQYFGPGTRLTVT.

This sequence joins TRBV11-1 and TRBJ1-1; D is undetermined. V gave up 2 bases and J gave up 7 bases, with 8 bases separating them. The CDR3 spans 12 residues. In germline, CDR1 is SGHAT, CDR2 FQDESV (reference sequence). CDR3 loop: CASSLQADEAFF. The CDR3 DNA is TGTGCCAGCAGCTTACAGGCAGATGAAGCTTTCTTT. The entire variable domain, with the rest obtained from reference TRBV11-1 and TRBJ1-1, is as follows: EAEVAQSPRYKITEKSQAVAFWCDPISGHATLYWYRQILGQGPELLVQFQDESVVDDSQLPKDRFSAERLKGVDSTLKIQPAELGDSAMYLCASSLQADEAFFGQGTRLTVV.

The chain is built from TRBV5-1 and TRBJ2-1, with 9 bases identical to TRBD2. CDR3 length equals 15 residues. After removal of 4 bases from V and 3 bases from J, the junction contained 5 bases not matched to a gene. Germline-derived CDR1 and CDR2 are SGHRS and YFSETQ. CDR3 region: CASSPGLANYNEQFF. The DNA for the CDR3 is TGCGCCAGCAGCCCCGGACTAGCGAACTACAATGAGCAGTTCTTC.

The chain joins TRBV10-3 to TRBJ2-1; 11 nucleotides agree with TRBD2. The CDR3 is 15 amino acids. The J segment lost 1 base and the V segment lost 10 bases, leaving 6 bases of the junction unmatched. CDR1 ENHRY and CDR2 SYGVKD come from the germline V gene. The DNA for the CDR3 is TGTGCCACGGGACTAGCGGCTGCGTCCTACAATGAGCAGTTCTTC. Translation: CATGLAAASYNEQFF.

J is TRBJ2-7 and V is TRBV10-1; TRBD1 aligns across 7 bases. J lost 3 bases, V lost 8 bases, and 10 bases had no gene match. The CDR3 is 14 amino acids. The germline V gene encodes CDR1 WNHNN and CDR2 SYGVQD (reference sequence). The CDR3 protein is CASGTGTEIYEQYF. The CDR3 bases are TGCGCCAGCGGGACCGGGACAGAGATCTACGAGCAGTACTTC.

This sequence joins TRBV7-6 and TRBJ1-2, with 7 bases lining up with TRBD1. This CDR3 comprises 13 residues. Germline-derived CDR1 and CDR2 are SGHVS and FNYEAQ. The junction had 10 bases not matched to a gene; V was cut back by 1 base and J by 14 bases. The CDR3 sequence: CASSLVGGAWETF. In nucleotides, the CDR3 is TGTGCCAGCAGCTTAGTAGGGGGCGCTTGGGAAACCTTC.

The CDR3: CASSLLVTEQETQYF. The DNA of the CDR3 is TGTGCCAGCAGCCTCCTTGTGACAGAACAAGAGACCCAGTACTTC. The gene calls are TRBV7-6 and TRBJ2-5, with TRBD1 as a possible D gene (5 bases). Germline lookup yields CDR1 SGHVS and CDR2 FNYEAQ. V shed 5 bases and J shed 2 bases, with 15 bases lying between them. This CDR3 has 15 residues.

The gene calls are TRBV5-1 and TRBJ2-7; 9 bases are shared with TRBD1. There are 13 residues in the CDR3. Germline CDR1 is SGHRS and CDR2 is YFSETQ. V lost 3 bases, J lost 4 bases, and 2 bases stayed unmatched. The CDR3 nucleotides are TGCGCCAGCAGCTGGGACAGGGATTACGAGCAGTACTTC. It codes for CASSWDRDYEQYF.

In this sample, this clone turned up a few times. The V gene is TRBV5-1, the J gene TRBJ2-2, with TRBD2 matching 10 bases. V lost 5 bases to trimming and J lost 7 bases; unmatched junction nucleotides: 11. Germline-derived CDR1 and CDR2 are SGHRS and YFSETQ. CDR3 size: 16 residues. CDR3 sequence reads: CASSDSLAGGGGELFF. As DNA, the CDR3 is TGCGCCAGCAGTGATTCTTTAGCGGGAGGCGGCGGGGAGCTGTTTTTT.

V is TRBV18 and J is TRBJ1-1; D remains unclear. Deletions cut 4 bases from V and 1 base from J, with 10 bases between. CDR1 and CDR2 from the germline V gene are KGHSH and LQKENI. This CDR3 has 14 amino acids. The CDR3, as DNA: TGTGCCAGCTCACAAACGAAACAGAACACTGAAGCTTTCTTT. This codes for CASSQTKQNTEAFF.